One and the same sample provided the 5 T cell receptor beta chains below, sequenced in a study of siplizumab effects on memory and regulatory T cells. Sequencing was performed with immunoSEQ multiplex PCR; in TCRdb, only in-frame clones are kept and a portion is missing. The data hold roughly 64,000 clones, with roughly 96% observed a single time. Sequencing was done on a sample of naive CD8+ T cells sorted from blood. These receptors were taken from a human donor in good health.

This chain uses TRBV7-2 with TRBJ2-1, with 10 bases matching TRBD1. Germline V gives CDR1 SGHTA, CDR2 FQGNSA. The junction had 7 bases not matched to a gene; V was cut back by 3 bases and J by 5 bases. This CDR3 region has 16 residues. Here the CDR3 reads CASSFHRDRGHNEQFF. The CDR3 nucleotides read TGTGCCAGCAGCTTCCACCGGGACAGGGGCCACAATGAGCAGTTCTTC. Together with reference TRBV7-2 and TRBJ2-1, the CDR3 gives the full variable domain: GAGVSQSPSNKVTEKGKDVELRCDPISGHTALYWYRQSLGQGLEFLIYFQGNSAPDKSGLPSDRFSAERTGGSVSTLTIQRTQQEDSAVYLCASSFHRDRGHNEQFFGPGTRLTVL.

This chain connects TRBV5-1 to TRBJ2-7; 8 bases agree with TRBD1. V shed 4 bases and J 5 bases; nucleotides not matched to a gene: 11. The germline gives CDR1 SGHRS, CDR2 YFSETQ. The length of the CDR3 is 15 residues. CDR3 coding DNA: TGCGCCAGCAGCCCACCCAGGACAGGGCGAGACGAGCAGTACTTC. This sequence encodes CASSPPRTGRDEQYF.

This chain joins TRBV30 and TRBJ2-3, with D possibly being TRBD2 (7 bases). The CDR3 runs 14 residues. Looked up from germline, CDR1 is GTSNPN and CDR2 is SVGIG (reference sequence). Deletions cut 2 bases from V and 6 bases from J, with 15 bases between. The CDR3 spells CAWSPGGAGDTQYF. The CDR3 bases are TGTGCCTGGAGTCCTGGGGGGGCTGGTGATACGCAGTATTTT.

The chain combines TRBV4-2 with TRBJ1-4, with a weak D call TRBD1 (6 bases). In germline, CDR1 is LGHNA, CDR2 YNFKEQ. Trimming took 0 bases from V and 0 from J, leaving 14 bases between them. The CDR3 loop spans 18 amino acids. CDR3 bases: TGTGCCAGCAGCCAAGATAACGCAGGGGTTTCAACTAATGAAAAACTGTTTTTT. It translates to CASSQDNAGVSTNEKLFF.

This chain uses TRBV9 with TRBJ1-2; D uncertain. CDR3 length: 13 residues. Between the trimmed V and J ends, which lost 0 bases and 3 bases, there was a span of 6 bases. The germline CDR1 and CDR2 sequences are SGDLS and YYNGEE. The CDR3 DNA reads as TGTGCCAGCAGCGTAGAGGGAGACTATGGCTACACCTTC. Its translation: CASSVEGDYGYTF.